Below are 30 T cell receptor beta chains sequenced from a single sample in a study of T cell repertoires in cytomegalovirus infection. TCRdb passed the reads through MiXCR, listing each CDR3 protein once. The sample holds around 740,000 distinct CDR3 sequences, less than 40% seen once. The sequenced sample was PBMCs. The receptors were gathered from a human donor in good health (CMV status not recorded). Some clones in this sample may be carry-over from other donors' samples.

Details on this clonotype: Given the absence of the conserved phenylalanine or tryptophan at the CDR3 end, a read error is likely. The chain carries TRBV7-2 and TRBJ1-3, with 8 positions matching TRBD1. Germline V gives CDR1 SGHTA, CDR2 FQGNSA. The CDR3 totals 16 residues. Trimming removed 2 bases from V and 0 bases from J; junction bases left unmatched: 3. The CDR3 nucleotides read TGTGCCAGCAGCTTAACAGGGGGAATCTCTGGAAACACCATATATTTG. As protein: CASSLTGGISGNTIYL.

In this sample, this clonotype turned up a few times. The chain has TRBV5-1 and TRBJ2-2; unclear D gene. Germline V gene sequence: CDR1 SGHRS, CDR2 YFSETQ. This CDR3 has 14 amino acids. V lost 1 base and J lost 5, with 9 bases in between. The CDR3 DNA reads TGCGCCAGCAGCTTGATTGGTGGAACCGGGGAGCTGTTTTTT. Amino acid sequence: CASSLIGGTGELFF.

The V call is TRBV10-3, the J call TRBJ1-2; 7 nucleotides agree with TRBD1. The ends lost 6 bases at V and 6 bases at J; junction bases unmatched: 7. The CDR3 totals 13 residues. Per the germline V gene, CDR1 is ENHRY and CDR2 is SYGVKD. CDR3 in DNA: TGTGCCATCAGGGCGACAGGGAAGGATGGCTACACCTTC. Protein product: CAIRATGKDGYTF.

This clonotype was seen a handful of times. The rearrangement uses TRBV6-6 and TRBJ1-1, with 7 bases matching TRBD1. Germline V gene lookup returns CDR1 MNHNY and CDR2 SVGAGI (reference sequence). This CDR3 has 15 amino acids. The junction had 3 bases not matched to a gene; V was cut back by 2 bases and J by 0 bases. CDR3: CASSYVQGMNTEAFF. The CDR3, as DNA: TGTGCCAGCAGTTACGTACAGGGGATGAACACTGAAGCTTTCTTT.

This clonotype was observed a few times. CDR3 sequence: CASSIEGVSNQPQHF. CDR3 bases: TGTGCCAGTAGTATAGAAGGCGTATCCAATCAGCCCCAGCATTTT. This chain uses TRBV19 with TRBJ1-5; no clear D gene. There are 15 residues in the CDR3. Trimming shortened V by 0 bases and J by 3 bases, and 9 bases separated the two germline ends. Germline V gene lookup returns CDR1 LNHDA and CDR2 SQIVND (reference sequence).

This clonotype was detected a few times. This chain links TRBV11-2 with TRBJ1-2, with 9 bases fitting TRBD1. CDR3 length: 15 amino acids. V dropped 4 bases and J dropped 2; count of bases not matched to a gene: 5. Looked up from germline, CDR1 is SGHAT and CDR2 is FQNNGV. CDR3 DNA sequence: TGTGCCAGCAGCTCCACAGGGGGCCCGAACTATGGCTACACCTTC. Translated, it gives CASSSTGGPNYGYTF.

The chain combines TRBV5-5 with TRBJ1-5; no definite D call. The CDR3 contains 12 residues. CDR1 SGHKS and CDR2 YYEKEE come from the germline V gene (reference sequence). V was pared by 4 bases and J by 8 bases, with 10 bases between. CDR3 region: CASSTVGEPQHF. CDR3 bases: TGTGCCAGCAGCACCGTAGGAGAGCCCCAGCATTTT.

The DNA for the CDR3 is TGTGCCAGCAGTTCCCGGTGGGAAAAACTGTTTTTT. This sequence encodes CASSSRWEKLFF. This chain links TRBV28 with TRBJ1-4; D not certain. The CDR3 sequence is 12 residues long. The V end was cut by 4 bases, the J end by 8 bases, with 8 bases between. Germline-derived CDR1 and CDR2 are MDHEN and SYDVKM.

This chain links TRBV6-6 with TRBJ2-3; 7 bases match TRBD2. The CDR3 covers 16 residues. After removal of 2 bases from V and 3 bases from J, the junction contained 8 bases not matched to a gene. Germline V gene data show CDR1 as MNHNY and CDR2 as SVGAGI (reference sequence). CDR3 nucleotide sequence: TGTGCCAGCAGTTACCCAGGGACGGGGGGAACAGATACGCAGTATTTT. As protein: CASSYPGTGGTDTQYF.

This chain joins TRBV28 and TRBJ1-4; D unresolved. The CDR3 spans 15 residues. CDR1 is MDHEN, CDR2 SYDVKM, per germline. The V and J ends lost 5 bases and 3 bases respectively, with 13 bases between them. This chain's CDR3 is CASSVGKISNEKLFF. DNA of the CDR3: TGTGCCAGCAGTGTCGGAAAGATATCTAATGAAAAACTGTTTTTT.

This clonotype was observed at least ten times. The chain recombines TRBV7-8 with TRBJ1-1; TRBD1 aligns across 8 bases. CDR1 is SGHVS and CDR2 is FQNEAQ in the germline V gene. V lost 5 bases and J lost 0; bases outside the gene matches: 14. The CDR3 length is 18 residues. The CDR3 is CASSTLRDRRAMNTEAFF. The DNA for the CDR3 is TGTGCCAGCAGCACCCTCCGGGACAGGCGGGCGATGAACACTGAAGCTTTCTTT.

V gene TRBV27 combines with J gene TRBJ1-1; no definite D call. Germline CDR1 reads MNHEY; CDR2 reads SMNVEV (reference sequence). V gave up 3 bases and J gave up 1 base, with 12 bases separating them. This CDR3 has 15 amino acids. The CDR3 protein is CASSFRFGGNTEAFF. Here the CDR3 DNA reads TGTGCCAGCAGTTTCCGGTTTGGTGGGAACACTGAAGCTTTCTTT.

V usage is TRBV4-2 and J usage is TRBJ2-3; 11 bases agree with TRBD2. Germline V lookup: CDR1 LGHNA, CDR2 YNFKEQ. With 1 base clipped from V and 0 bases from J, the junction kept 9 bases outside the gene matches. The CDR3 sequence is 19 residues long. CDR3 nucleotide sequence: TGTGCCAGCAGCCAAGGATTAGCGGGAGGGCTTCCTAGCACAGATACGCAGTATTTT. This encodes CASSQGLAGGLPSTDTQYF.

The rearrangement links TRBV7-9 to TRBJ2-7; 8 bases match TRBD1. The CDR3 is 15 amino acids. Germline CDR1 and CDR2: SEHNR and FQNEAQ (reference sequence). J was trimmed by 6 bases and V by 7 bases; bases with no gene match: 14. The DNA for the CDR3 is TGTGCCAGCAAAAAGCCGGGACAGGTCTCCGTCGAGCAGTACTTC. This encodes CASKKPGQVSVEQYF.

To note about this clonotype: At one end, the junction sequence differs from germline, possibly due to a read error. This chain uses TRBV19 with TRBJ1-5; D is uncertain. The CDR3 spans 11 residues. The V gene's germline CDR1 is LNHDA and CDR2 SQIVND (reference sequence). CDR3 nucleotides: TGTGAGAGTGGGGAGAGTCAGCCCCATCATTTT. Protein: CESGESQPHHF.

The genes are TRBV20-1 and TRBJ2-3, with 7 nucleotides matching TRBD1. CDR1 DFQATT and CDR2 SNEGSKA come from the germline V gene (reference sequence). J gave up 2 bases and V 7 bases, and 6 bases lay outside the gene matches. The CDR3 sequence is 13 residues long. CDR3 coding DNA: TGCAGTGGTCGAGGGGGCTACACAGATACGCAGTATTTT. It encodes CSGRGGYTDTQYF.

This chain joins TRBV7-9 and TRBJ1-1, with D possibly being TRBD1 (6 bases). V shed 2 bases and J shed 4 bases, with 11 bases lying between them. The CDR3 loop spans 14 amino acids. The germline V gene has CDR1 SEHNR and CDR2 FQNEAQ (reference sequence). The CDR3 spells CASSLNRVGTEAFF. CDR3 bases: TGTGCCAGCAGCTTAAACAGGGTCGGCACTGAAGCTTTCTTT.

This clonotype was seen once. This chain joins TRBV28 and TRBJ1-2; a weak D match, TRBD1 (5 bases). Germline V CDR1 and CDR2: MDHEN, SYDVKM. V lost 6 bases, J lost 4 bases, and 12 bases lay in between. This CDR3 spans 13 amino acids. The chain's CDR3 is CASRLGGAYGYTF. The DNA for the CDR3 is TGTGCCAGCAGATTGGGGGGAGCCTATGGCTACACCTTC.

V gene TRBV28 combines with J gene TRBJ1-2; 9 positions agree with TRBD1. The CDR3 sequence is 15 residues long. Germline V gene lookup returns CDR1 MDHEN and CDR2 SYDVKM. V shed 8 bases, J shed 2 bases, and the junction held 9 bases outside the gene matches. The CDR3 DNA reads TGTGCCAGCTGCGCGCGGGACAGGGTGAACTATGGCTACACCTTC. This gives the protein CASCARDRVNYGYTF.

The CDR3 DNA is TGTGCCAGCAAGAATCCCGGGACTAGCGGCACAGATACGCAGTATTTT. Translating it yields CASKNPGTSGTDTQYF. This rearrangement joins TRBV28 to TRBJ2-3, with 10 nucleotides matching TRBD2. The V gene's germline CDR1 is MDHEN and CDR2 SYDVKM. J was trimmed by 1 base and V by 7 bases; bases with no gene match: 8. The CDR3 is 16 amino acids.

This chain links TRBV6-5 with TRBJ2-2, with D unclear. Trimming left V 1 base short and J 4 bases short, with 4 bases between. Germline loops: CDR1 MNHEY, CDR2 SVGAGI. The CDR3 length is 13 residues. The CDR3 reads CASSYFGTGELFF. CDR3 nucleotide sequence: TGTGCCAGCAGTTACTTCGGCACCGGGGAGCTGTTTTTT.

The V and J genes are TRBV4-2 and TRBJ1-1; D not certain. The V and J ends lost 0 bases and 0 bases respectively, with 8 bases between them. The CDR3 totals 15 residues. Looked up from germline, CDR1 is LGHNA and CDR2 is YNFKEQ. CDR3 nucleotide sequence: TGTGCCAGCAGCCAAGAATCGACTATGAACACTGAAGCTTTCTTT. This sequence encodes CASSQESTMNTEAFF.

This clonotype has only a few counts. This chain uses TRBV6-2 or TRBV6-3 with TRBJ1-1; weak D call: TRBD1 (5 bases). The V gene's germline CDR1 is MNHEY and CDR2 SVGEGT. V lost 5 bases to trimming and J lost 3 bases, with 34 bases between them. CDR3 size: 21 residues. The CDR3 loop is CASSPYLKHQGAVSVDTEAFF. The CDR3, as DNA: TGTGCCAGCAGTCCGTATTTGAAACACCAGGGAGCTGTTTCGGTGGACACTGAAGCTTTCTTT.

This clonotype has just a few counts. The CDR3 coding sequence is TGCAGTGTCCCGGCCTCCAGCGGGGGTGGGGATACGCAGTATTTT. Translation: CSVPASSGGGDTQYF. The gene calls are TRBV20-1 and TRBJ2-3, with 8 nucleotides matching TRBD2. The CDR3 runs to 15 residues. With 7 bases clipped from V and 6 bases from J, the junction kept 15 bases outside the gene matches. Per germline, CDR1 DFQATT and CDR2 SNEGSKA (reference sequence).

This clonotype was seen at least ten times. The CDR3 DNA reads TGTGCCAGCAGCAAAGGGGGAGGTGGGGGAGAGGCCGAGCAGTACTTC. Residues: CASSKGGGGGEAEQYF. This chain links TRBV11-2 with TRBJ2-7; D may match TRBD1 or TRBD2 (6 bases each). The germline V gene has CDR1 SGHAT and CDR2 FQNNGV. V lost 5 bases to trimming and J lost 6 bases, with 23 bases between them. This CDR3 spans 16 amino acids.

Remarks on this clonotype: This may stem from a read error, because a much larger clone lies one nucleotide away. J is TRBJ2-1 and V is TRBV7-9, with TRBD2 identical over 8 bases. The CDR3 length is 15 residues. Germline lookup yields CDR1 SEHNR and CDR2 FQNEAQ (reference sequence). The CDR3 coding sequence is TGTACCAGCAGCTTAGCGGGGCGGGGGGCCAATGAGCAGTTCTTC. It specifies CTSSLAGRGANEQFF.

The chain is built from TRBV28 and TRBJ1-2; 9 bases are shared with TRBD1. The CDR3 is 15 residues long. V lost 7 bases and J lost 8; bases outside the gene matches: 14. Germline CDR1 and CDR2: MDHEN and SYDVKM. The CDR3 reads CASNIPRDREEGYTF. The CDR3 nucleotides are TGTGCCAGCAATATCCCCAGGGACAGGGAGGAGGGCTACACCTTC.

The CDR3 sequence: CASAAGGETDTQYF. CDR3 in DNA: TGTGCCAGCGCTGCTGGGGGGGAGACAGATACGCAGTATTTT. This chain links TRBV6-5 with TRBJ2-3; 7 bases align to TRBD2. CDR3 length equals 14 residues. The V gene's germline CDR1 is MNHEY and CDR2 SVGAGI. V dropped 8 bases and J dropped 3; count of bases not matched to a gene: 8.

CDR3 DNA: TGCGCCAGCAGCCAAGCAACCGGGACACCCTACGAGCAGTACTTC. It translates to CASSQATGTPYEQYF. The chain has TRBV4-1 and TRBJ2-7, with a possible D match to TRBD1 (6 bases). Germline assignment: CDR1 MGHRA and CDR2 YSYEKL. The V gene lost 1 base and the J gene lost 2 bases, with 12 bases spanning the gap. CDR3 size: 15 residues.

This chain links TRBV7-9 with TRBJ1-4; D is ambiguous. The CDR3 has 15 amino acids. Germline CDR1 and CDR2: SEHNR and FQNEAQ (reference sequence). The V end was cut by 1 base, the J end by 0 bases, with 6 bases between. CDR3 sequence: CASSLGLTTNEKLFF. CDR3 DNA sequence: TGTGCCAGCAGCTTAGGGCTGACAACTAATGAAAAACTGTTTTTT.